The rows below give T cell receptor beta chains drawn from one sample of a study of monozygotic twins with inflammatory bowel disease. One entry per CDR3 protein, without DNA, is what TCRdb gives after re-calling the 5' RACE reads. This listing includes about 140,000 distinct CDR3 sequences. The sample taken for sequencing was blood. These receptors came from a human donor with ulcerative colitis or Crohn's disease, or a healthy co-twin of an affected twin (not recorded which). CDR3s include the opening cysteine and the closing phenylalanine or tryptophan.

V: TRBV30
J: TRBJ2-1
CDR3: CAWSVLAGVYNEQFF

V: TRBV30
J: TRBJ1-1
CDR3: CAWSVHSDTEAFF

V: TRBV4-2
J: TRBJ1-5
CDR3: CASSPYRDGDNQPQHF

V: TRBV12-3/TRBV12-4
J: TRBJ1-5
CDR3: CASSLLRQGGNQPQHF

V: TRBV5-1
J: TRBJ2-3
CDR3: CASSIQPQRSPRDTQYF

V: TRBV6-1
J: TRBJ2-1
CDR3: CASSEARAASYNEQFF

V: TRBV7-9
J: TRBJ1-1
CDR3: CASSLGGEWPTEAFF

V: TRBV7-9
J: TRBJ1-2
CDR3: CASGSSDRGGGYTF

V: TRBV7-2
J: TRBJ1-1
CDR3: CASSRGAEAFF

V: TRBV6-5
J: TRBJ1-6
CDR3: CASSTRPGDNSPLHF

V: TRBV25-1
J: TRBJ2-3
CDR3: CASSEYVGEPTDTQYF

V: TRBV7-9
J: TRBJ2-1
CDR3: CASSRLAGAEQFF

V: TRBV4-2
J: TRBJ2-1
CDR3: CASSSHRVGGGEQFF

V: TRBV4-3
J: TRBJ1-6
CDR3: CASSQEGQRAKVSSPLHF

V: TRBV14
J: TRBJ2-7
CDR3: CASSRDRVVNEQYF

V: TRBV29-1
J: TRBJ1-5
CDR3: CSVAGGSNQPQHF

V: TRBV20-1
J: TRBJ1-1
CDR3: CSAPGPMNTEAFF

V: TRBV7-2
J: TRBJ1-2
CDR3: CASSSEAGHYGYTF

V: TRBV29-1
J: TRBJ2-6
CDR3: CSAETGSGANVLTF

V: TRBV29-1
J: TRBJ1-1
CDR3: CSADPHQLTGANTEAFF

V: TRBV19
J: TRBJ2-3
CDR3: CASSLLADTQYF

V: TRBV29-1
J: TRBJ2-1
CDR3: CSVDRRGLDEQFF

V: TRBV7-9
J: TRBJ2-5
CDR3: CASSSGGTTGQETQYF

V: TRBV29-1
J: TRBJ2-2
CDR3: CSVRLAGITGELFF

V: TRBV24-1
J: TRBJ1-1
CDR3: CATKPPGTGDTEAFF

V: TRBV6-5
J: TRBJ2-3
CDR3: CASSYSIRLAGATDTQYF

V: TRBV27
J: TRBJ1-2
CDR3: CASRRNPGGGYTF

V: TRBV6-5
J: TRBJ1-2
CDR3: CASSYSIRTNYGYTF

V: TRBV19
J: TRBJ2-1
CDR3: CASAPGTSRRNEQFF

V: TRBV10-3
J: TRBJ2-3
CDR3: CAISLTSGLRTDTQYF

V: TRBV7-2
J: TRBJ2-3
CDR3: CASSLMGQGVGTDTQYF

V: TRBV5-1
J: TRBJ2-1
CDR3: CASRVAGSSYNEQFF

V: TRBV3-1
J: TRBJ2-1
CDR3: CASSLSGAWSYNEQFF

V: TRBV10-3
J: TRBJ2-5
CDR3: CAISESSKGTSGRAPQETQYF

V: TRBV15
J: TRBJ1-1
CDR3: CATRQVFTNTEAFF

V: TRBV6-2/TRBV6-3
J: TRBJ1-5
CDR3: CASTLGGWQWAQHF

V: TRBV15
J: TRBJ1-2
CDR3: CATSRDVTGYGYTF

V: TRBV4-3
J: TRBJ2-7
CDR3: CASSQEGPLSYEQYF

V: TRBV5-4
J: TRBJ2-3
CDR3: CASSLLLGVGDTQYF